These 13 T cell receptor beta chains were sequenced from one sample in a study of beta chain features in type 1 diabetes. Sequenced material consisted of expressed TCRB transcripts (all of the isolated RNA was reverse transcribed). This table comes from immunoSEQ multiplex PCR, and its TCRdb copy is limited to in-frame clones, with some not included. The top ten hold 0.5% to 0.65% of the sample, which has about 140,000 clones, roughly 9.7% seen once. Sequenced input: central memory CD4+ T cells from blood. These receptors were collected from a middle-aged woman in good health.

This clone came up a few times. This sequence joins TRBV18 and TRBJ1-1, with a tentative D call TRBD1 (6 bases). Germline CDR1 reads KGHSH; CDR2 reads LQKENI. Trimming removed 4 bases at V and 2 bases at J, with 14 bases between. The CDR3 totals 15 residues. CDR3 in DNA: TGTGCCAGCTCACGCGCTCAGGGGTTTAACACTGAAGCTTTCTTT. Its protein product is CASSRAQGFNTEAFF.

The table lists this clone with a few counts. The chain combines TRBV9 with TRBJ2-3; 7 bases match TRBD2. This CDR3 contains 14 residues. The germline V gene encodes CDR1 SGDLS and CDR2 YYNGEE. V shed 7 bases, J shed 2 bases, and the junction held 7 bases outside the gene matches. The CDR3 region has the DNA TGTGCCAGCGGAACCGGGACTATCACAGATACGCAGTATTTT. It encodes CASGTGTITDTQYF. Based on the CDR3 plus reference TRBV9 and TRBJ2-3, the full variable domain is DSGVTQTPKHLITATGQRVTLRCSPRSGDLSVYWYQQSLDQGLQFLIQYYNGEERAKGNILERFSAQQFPDLHSELNLSSLELGDSALYFCASGTGTITDTQYFGPGTRLTVL.

Points on this clone: The identical CDR3 is also encoded by other nucleotide sequences in the sample. This chain connects TRBV6-5 to TRBJ1-5, with D unresolved. The V end was cut by 3 bases, the J end by 5 bases, with 8 bases between. Germline V gene data show CDR1 as MNHEY and CDR2 as SVGAGI. The CDR3 has 13 amino acids. The CDR3, as DNA: TGTGCCAGCAGTTATAGCGGGGATCAGCCCCAGCATTTT. Translating gives CASSYSGDQPQHF.

The chain is built from TRBV2 and TRBJ2-1, with 7 nucleotides matching TRBD1. The CDR3 loop spans 14 amino acids. After removal of 8 bases from V and 9 bases from J, the junction contained 13 bases not matched to a gene. The germline gives CDR1 SNHLY, CDR2 FYNNEI. The CDR3 DNA is TGTGCCAGCCTTCGACAGGGCGGGCAACCTGAGCAGTTCTTC. It codes for CASLRQGGQPEQFF.

The chain uses TRBV2 and TRBJ2-6, with a tentative D call TRBD1 (5 bases). This CDR3 has 17 amino acids. Trimming pared 7 bases from V and 5 bases from J, leaving 21 bases between. The germline V gene has CDR1 SNHLY and CDR2 FYNNEI. CDR3 region: CASTGSGRYDRANVLTF. In DNA form, the CDR3 reads TGTGCCAGCACCGGATCAGGGCGGTACGACCGGGCCAACGTCCTGACTTTC.

DNA for the CDR3: TGTGCCAGCAGCGCCGGACTCAGATTGAACACTGAAGCTTTCTTT. Translation gives CASSAGLRLNTEAFF. This chain connects TRBV7-2 to TRBJ1-1; D unclear. Germline CDR1 reads SGHTA; CDR2 reads FQGNSA. The CDR3 has 15 amino acids. V lost 5 bases, J lost 0 bases, and 13 bases lay in between.

This chain uses TRBV19 with TRBJ1-5; 7 nucleotides agree with TRBD1. The germline gives CDR1 LNHDA, CDR2 SQIVND (reference sequence). The CDR3 sequence is 13 residues long. Trimming took 8 bases from V and 7 from J; bases not matched to a gene: 8. The CDR3 sequence: CASGETGLQPQHF. CDR3 nucleotides: TGTGCCAGTGGGGAGACAGGGTTGCAGCCCCAGCATTTT.

This clone was seen only a few times. The chain links TRBV2 to TRBJ2-2; TRBD2 matches 7 bases. The trim removed 3 bases at V and 4 bases at J, leaving 8 bases unmatched. CDR3 size: 16 residues. CDR1 is SNHLY, CDR2 FYNNEI, per germline. CDR3 in DNA: TGTGCCAGCAGTGACCGAGGCGGGGGTAGCACCGGGGAGCTGTTTTTT. It translates to CASSDRGGGSTGELFF.

This chain uses TRBV6-5 with TRBJ1-6, with 8 positions matching TRBD1. CDR1 and CDR2 from the germline V gene are MNHEY and SVGAGI. This CDR3 has 15 residues. With 5 bases clipped from V and 12 bases from J, the junction kept 12 bases outside the gene matches. CDR3 sequence: CASSRTGRDGGPLHF. In DNA form, the CDR3 reads TGTGCCAGCAGTCGGACAGGGAGGGACGGAGGACCCCTCCACTTT.

This clone showed up just a few times. The rearrangement links TRBV9 to TRBJ2-1; D gene unclear. Germline values: CDR1 SGDLS, CDR2 YYNGEE. The CDR3 is made up of 13 amino acids. The V and J ends lost 3 bases and 2 bases respectively, with 6 bases between them. The CDR3 bases are TGTGCCAGCAGCGACAGACCCTACAATGAGCAGTTCTTC. It specifies CASSDRPYNEQFF.

This clone was observed a few times. The V gene is TRBV6-5, the J gene TRBJ2-3; 8 bases match TRBD2. The CDR3 has 16 amino acids. Germline CDR1 MNHEY, CDR2 SVGAGI. V trimming: 4 bases; J trimming: 8 bases; junction bases outside the gene matches: 14. The CDR3 is CASSSRWSGGASTQYF. The DNA of the CDR3 is TGTGCCAGCAGTTCCCGGTGGAGCGGGGGTGCATCTACGCAGTATTTT.

This clone occurred a few times. Other DNA sequences within the sample encode an identical CDR3. This chain joins TRBV4-2 and TRBJ1-5; D remains ambiguous. The V end lost 0 bases, the J end lost 1 base, and 7 bases lay between the germline ends. CDR1 and CDR2 (germline): LGHNA, YNFKEQ. CDR3 length: 15 amino acids. CDR3: CASSQDSGSNQPQHF. DNA for the CDR3: TGTGCCAGCAGCCAAGATTCGGGGAGCAATCAGCCCCAGCATTTT.

The chain employs TRBV6-6 and TRBJ1-2; D unresolved. Between the trimmed V and J ends, which lost 6 bases and 7 bases, there was a span of 18 bases. The CDR3 is 14 amino acids. Germline V lookup: CDR1 MNHNY, CDR2 SVGAGI (reference sequence). CDR3 protein: CASSLQQDAAGYTF. DNA of the CDR3: TGTGCCAGCAGCCTGCAGCAGGATGCTGCTGGCTACACCTTC.